These 14 T cell receptor beta chains share one sample of origin, sequenced in a study of blood T cell repertoires in COVID-19. Only in-frame clones appear in the TCRdb table, and some are missing; sequencing was by immunoSEQ multiplex PCR. Of 100,000 or so clones listed, around 73% are singletons. Sample: peripheral blood. All receptors come from a man in his sixties with active or convalescent COVID-19.

The chain employs TRBV5-6 and TRBJ2-3, with 7 bases fitting TRBD2. Germline values: CDR1 SGHDT, CDR2 YYEEEE. The CDR3 has 14 amino acids. The trim removed 2 bases at V and 2 bases at J, leaving 2 bases unmatched. CDR3 amino acids: CASSFGGSTDTQYF. DNA for the CDR3: TGTGCCAGCAGCTTCGGGGGGTCCACAGATACGCAGTATTTT.

This sequence joins TRBV2 and TRBJ1-4, with D possibly matching TRBD1 (6 bases). This CDR3 comprises 15 residues. V gave up 6 bases and J gave up 7 bases, with 18 bases separating them. The germline V gene has CDR1 SNHLY and CDR2 FYNNEI. The CDR3 is CASRGQTMRGEKLFF. The CDR3 DNA reads as TGTGCCAGCAGGGGACAAACGATGCGCGGTGAAAAACTGTTTTTT.

The genes are TRBV4-1 and TRBJ1-2, with 7 bases identical to TRBD1. The CDR3 runs to 14 residues. Trimming at V came to 3 bases and at J to 4 bases, leaving 5 bases not matched to a gene. Germline V lookup: CDR1 MGHRA, CDR2 YSYEKL. The chain's CDR3 is CASSHHRDSYGYTF. The CDR3 DNA reads TGCGCCAGCAGCCACCACCGGGACAGCTATGGCTACACCTTC.

The chain couples TRBV27 to TRBJ1-1, with D perhaps TRBD1 (6 bases). The V end was cut by 5 bases, the J end by 0 bases, with 16 bases between. CDR3 length: 16 residues. Per germline, CDR1 MNHEY and CDR2 SMNVEV (reference sequence). CDR3 sequence (DNA): TGTGCCAGCAGTCCCATCGGGACATTTTTGAACACTGAAGCTTTCTTT. Protein product: CASSPIGTFLNTEAFF.

This chain uses TRBV28 with TRBJ1-2, with D unclear. CDR1 is MDHEN, CDR2 SYDVKM, per germline. This CDR3 has 12 amino acids. V dropped 3 bases and J dropped 8 bases, with 10 bases sitting between them. This CDR3 is CASSFPSPGYTF. The CDR3 nucleotides read TGTGCCAGCAGTTTTCCGAGTCCGGGCTACACCTTC.

This clone came up once. The rearrangement joins TRBV5-4 to TRBJ1-2; the match to TRBD1 covers 7 bases. Germline V gives CDR1 SGHNT, CDR2 YYREEE (reference sequence). The CDR3 length is 15 residues. V shed 4 bases, J shed 2 bases, and the junction held 8 bases outside the gene matches. This CDR3 is CASSKTTGQNYGYTF. The CDR3 DNA reads TGTGCCAGCAGCAAAACGACAGGGCAGAACTATGGCTACACCTTC.

This clone has just one count. V usage is TRBV28 and J usage is TRBJ1-1; 7 bases line up with TRBD1. Germline lookup yields CDR1 MDHEN and CDR2 SYDVKM. This CDR3 is built from 14 residues. V shed 2 bases and J 3 bases; nucleotides not matched to a gene: 3. CDR3 sequence: CASSLTGQYTEAFF. As DNA, the CDR3 is TGTGCCAGCAGTTTAACGGGACAGTACACTGAAGCTTTCTTT. The full variable domain, rest sourced from reference TRBV28 and TRBJ1-1, is DVKVTQSSRYLVKRTGEKVFLECVQDMDHENMFWYRQDPGLGLRLIYFSYDVKMKEKGDIPEGYSVSREKKERFSLILESASTNQTSMYLCASSLTGQYTEAFFGQGTRLTVV.

V usage is TRBV21-1 and J usage is TRBJ1-4. TRBV21-1 is an annotated pseudogene. The CDR3 loop spans 10 amino acids. CDR3: CASRPGKLFF. The CDR3 DNA sequence: TGTGCCAGCAGACCCGGGAAACTGTTTTTT.

The CDR3 protein is CASSFGLGAGPQHF. The DNA for the CDR3 is TGTGCCAGCAGCTTTGGTTTGGGGGCCGGGCCGCAGCATTTT. The rearrangement joins TRBV7-8 to TRBJ1-5; D perhaps matches TRBD1 (6 bases). V was cut by 3 bases and J by 13 bases, with 19 bases left in between. The CDR3 is made up of 14 amino acids. The germline gives CDR1 SGHVS, CDR2 FQNEAQ.

This clone showed up just a few times. This chain connects TRBV2 to TRBJ1-5; perhaps TRBD1 as D (6 bases). The CDR3 runs 15 residues. The V and J ends lost 4 bases and 4 bases respectively, with 14 bases between them. The germline gives CDR1 SNHLY, CDR2 FYNNEI. The chain's CDR3 is CASSGAGAKNQPQHF. CDR3 DNA: TGTGCCAGCAGTGGAGCAGGGGCAAAAAATCAGCCCCAGCATTTT.

J is TRBJ2-5 and V is TRBV7-9; 9 bases fit TRBD1. V lost 5 bases, J lost 5 bases, and 6 bases stayed unmatched. CDR1 is SEHNR and CDR2 is FQNEAQ in the germline V gene (reference sequence). This CDR3 is 14 amino acids long. The CDR3 DNA reads TGTGCCAGCAGCATCCCACAGGGGGCGGAGACCCAGTACTTC. It specifies CASSIPQGAETQYF.

The chain joins TRBV28 to TRBJ1-4; D gene uncertain. The ends were cut back, 2 bases at V and 8 bases at J, with 15 bases in the middle. Germline V lookup: CDR1 MDHEN, CDR2 SYDVKM. The CDR3 runs to 15 residues. The CDR3 DNA sequence: TGTGCCAGCAGTTTACCGGGATCTAGTGGGGAAAAACTGTTTTTT. Residues: CASSLPGSSGEKLFF.

V usage is TRBV5-1 and J usage is TRBJ2-3, with D perhaps TRBD1 (6 bases). The CDR3 loop spans 14 amino acids. The V end lost 2 bases, the J end lost 4 bases, and 11 bases lay between the germline ends. Per germline, CDR1 SGHRS and CDR2 YFSETQ. The CDR3 DNA follows: TGCGCCAGCAGCTTAGACAGGCAGGCAGATACGCAGTATTTT. Amino acids: CASSLDRQADTQYF.

The chain links TRBV24-1 to TRBJ2-3; D remains unclear. Germline CDR1 and CDR2: KGHDR and SFDVKD. Trimming took off 1 base at V and 6 bases at J, with 4 bases between the two ends. CDR3 size: 12 residues. The CDR3 sequence: CATSDFMDTQYF. The CDR3 DNA sequence: TGTGCCACCAGTGATTTCATGGATACGCAGTATTTT.